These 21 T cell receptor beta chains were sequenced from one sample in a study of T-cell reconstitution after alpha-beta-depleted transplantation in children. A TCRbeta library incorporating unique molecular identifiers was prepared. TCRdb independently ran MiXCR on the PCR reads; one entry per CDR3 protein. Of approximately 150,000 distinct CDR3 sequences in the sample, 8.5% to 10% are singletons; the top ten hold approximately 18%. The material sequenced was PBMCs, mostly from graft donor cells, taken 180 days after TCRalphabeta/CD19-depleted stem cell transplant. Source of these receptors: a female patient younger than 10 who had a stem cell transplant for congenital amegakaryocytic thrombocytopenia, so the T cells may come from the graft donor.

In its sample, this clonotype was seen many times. The CDR3 loop reads CASSRTTMNTEAFF. Written as DNA, the CDR3 is TGTGCCAGCAGCCGAACTACAATGAACACTGAAGCTTTCTTT. The chain has TRBV5-6 and TRBJ1-1; D gene uncertain. Germline V gene lookup returns CDR1 SGHDT and CDR2 YYEEEE. With 4 bases removed from V and 0 bases from J, the gap between germline ends came to 10 bases. The CDR3 is made up of 14 amino acids. Looking up the rest from reference TRBV5-6 and TRBJ1-1 gives the full variable domain: DAGVTQSPTHLIKTRGQQVTLRCSPKSGHDTVSWYQQALGQGPQFIFQYYEEEERQRGNFPDRFSGHQFPNYSSELNVNALLLGDSALYLCASSRTTMNTEAFFGQGTRLTVV.

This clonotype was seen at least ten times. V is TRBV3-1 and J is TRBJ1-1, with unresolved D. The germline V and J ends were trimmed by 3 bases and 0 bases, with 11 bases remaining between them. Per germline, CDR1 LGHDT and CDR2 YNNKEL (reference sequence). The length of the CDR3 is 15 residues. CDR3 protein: CASSQVGPLNTEAFF. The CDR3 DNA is TGTGCCAGCAGCCAGGTTGGACCGTTGAACACTGAAGCTTTCTTT.

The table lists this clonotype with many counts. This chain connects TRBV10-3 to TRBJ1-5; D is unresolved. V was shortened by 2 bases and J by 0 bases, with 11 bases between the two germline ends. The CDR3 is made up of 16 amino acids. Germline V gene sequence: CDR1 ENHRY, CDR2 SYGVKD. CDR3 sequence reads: CAISEQSVYSNQPQHF. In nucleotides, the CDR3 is TGTGCCATCAGTGAGCAATCAGTATATAGCAATCAGCCCCAGCATTTT.

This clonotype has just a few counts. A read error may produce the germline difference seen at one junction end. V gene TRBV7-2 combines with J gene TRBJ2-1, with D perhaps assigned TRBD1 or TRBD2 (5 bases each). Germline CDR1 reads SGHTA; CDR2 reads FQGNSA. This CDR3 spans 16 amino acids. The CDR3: CASSLGVTTGARPAVF. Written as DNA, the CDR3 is TGTGCCAGCAGCTTAGGTGTGACCACCGGGGCTCGCCCAGCGGTCTTC.

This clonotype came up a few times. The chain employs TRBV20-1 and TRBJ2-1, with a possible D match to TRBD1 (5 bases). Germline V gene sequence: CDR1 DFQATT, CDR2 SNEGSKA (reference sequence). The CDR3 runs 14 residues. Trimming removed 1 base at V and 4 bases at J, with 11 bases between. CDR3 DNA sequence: TGCAGTGCTAGAGCCGACAGCCCATACAATGAGCAGTTCTTC. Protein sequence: CSARADSPYNEQFF.

The CDR3 is CSVRSSGDTQYF. The CDR3 coding sequence is TGCAGCGTTAGGTCATCGGGGGATACGCAGTATTTT. The chain joins TRBV29-1 to TRBJ2-3; D is perhaps TRBD2 (5 bases). CDR3 length: 12 residues. Trimming stripped 5 bases from V and 6 bases from J, with 12 bases between. The germline CDR1 and CDR2 sequences are SQVTM and ANQGSEA.

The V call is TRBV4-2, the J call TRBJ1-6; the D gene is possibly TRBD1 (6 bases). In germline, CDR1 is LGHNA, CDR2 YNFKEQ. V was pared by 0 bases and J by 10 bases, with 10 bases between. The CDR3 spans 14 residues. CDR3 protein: CASSQDKGQSPLHF. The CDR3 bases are TGTGCCAGCAGCCAAGATAAAGGACAGTCACCCCTCCACTTT.

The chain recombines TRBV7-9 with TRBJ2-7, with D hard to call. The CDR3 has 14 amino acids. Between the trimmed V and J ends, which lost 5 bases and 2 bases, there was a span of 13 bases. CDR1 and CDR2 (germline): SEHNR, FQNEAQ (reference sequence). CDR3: CASSRASYTYEQYF. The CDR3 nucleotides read TGTGCCAGCAGCCGCGCGTCATATACCTACGAGCAGTACTTC. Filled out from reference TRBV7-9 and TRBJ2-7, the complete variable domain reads DTGVSQNPRHKITKRGQNVTFRCDPISEHNRLYWYRQTLGQGPEFLTYFQNEAQLEKSRLLSDRFSAERPKGSFSTLEIQRTEQGDSAMYLCASSRASYTYEQYFGPGTRLTVT.

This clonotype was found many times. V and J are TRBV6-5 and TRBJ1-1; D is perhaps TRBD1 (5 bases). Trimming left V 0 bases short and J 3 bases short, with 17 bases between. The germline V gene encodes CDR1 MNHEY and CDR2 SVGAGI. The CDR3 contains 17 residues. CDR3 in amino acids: CASSYSSGKRGHTEAFF. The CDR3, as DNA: TGTGCCAGCAGTTACTCTTCGGGGAAGCGGGGCCACACTGAAGCTTTCTTT.

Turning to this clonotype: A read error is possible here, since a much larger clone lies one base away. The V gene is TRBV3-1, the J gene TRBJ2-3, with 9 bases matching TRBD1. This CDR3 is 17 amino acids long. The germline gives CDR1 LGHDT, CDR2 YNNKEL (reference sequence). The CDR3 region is CASSQGMPGQGTDAQYF. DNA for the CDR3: TGTGCCAGCAGCCAAGGGATGCCGGGACAGGGCACAGATGCGCAGTATTTT.

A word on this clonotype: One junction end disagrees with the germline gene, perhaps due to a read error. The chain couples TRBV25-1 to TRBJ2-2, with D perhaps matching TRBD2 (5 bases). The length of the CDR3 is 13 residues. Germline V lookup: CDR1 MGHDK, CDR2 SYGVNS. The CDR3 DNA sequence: TGTGCCAGGGCCCCGGGGTTCACCTGGGAGCTGTTTTTT. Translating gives CARAPGFTWELFF.

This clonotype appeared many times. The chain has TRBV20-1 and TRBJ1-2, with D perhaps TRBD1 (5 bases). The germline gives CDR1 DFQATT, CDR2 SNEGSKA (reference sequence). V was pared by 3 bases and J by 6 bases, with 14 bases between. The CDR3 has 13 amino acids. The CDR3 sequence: CSASPAGRNGYTF. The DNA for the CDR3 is TGCAGTGCTAGTCCGGCAGGGAGAAATGGCTACACCTTC.

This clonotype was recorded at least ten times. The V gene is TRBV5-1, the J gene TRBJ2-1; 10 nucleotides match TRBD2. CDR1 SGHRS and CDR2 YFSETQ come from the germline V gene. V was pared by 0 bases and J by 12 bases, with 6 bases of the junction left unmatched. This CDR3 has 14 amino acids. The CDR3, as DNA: TGCGCCAGCAGCTTGGACCTAGCGGGAGTTAGGCAGTTCTTC. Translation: CASSLDLAGVRQFF.

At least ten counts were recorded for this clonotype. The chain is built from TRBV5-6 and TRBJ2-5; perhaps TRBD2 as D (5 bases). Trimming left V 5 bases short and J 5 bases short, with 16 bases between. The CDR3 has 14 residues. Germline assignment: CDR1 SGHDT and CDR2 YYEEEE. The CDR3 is CASSRGRVGETQYF. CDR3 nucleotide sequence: TGTGCCAGCAGTCGAGGGAGAGTGGGGGAGACCCAGTACTTC.

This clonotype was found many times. CDR3 coding DNA: TGCAGTGCTAGAGGGGGAGGCAACAATCAGCCCCAGCATTTT. This sequence encodes CSARGGGNNQPQHF. The chain couples TRBV20-1 to TRBJ1-5; D unclear. V was pared by 1 base and J by 3 bases, with 10 bases between. The CDR3 loop spans 14 amino acids. The germline V gene encodes CDR1 DFQATT and CDR2 SNEGSKA (reference sequence).

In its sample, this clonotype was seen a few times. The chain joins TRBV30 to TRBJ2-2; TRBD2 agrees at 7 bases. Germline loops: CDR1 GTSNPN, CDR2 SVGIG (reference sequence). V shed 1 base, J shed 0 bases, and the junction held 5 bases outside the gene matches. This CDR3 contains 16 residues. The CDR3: CAWSGGLVANTGELFF. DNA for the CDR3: TGTGCCTGGAGTGGTGGACTAGTCGCGAACACCGGGGAGCTGTTTTTT.

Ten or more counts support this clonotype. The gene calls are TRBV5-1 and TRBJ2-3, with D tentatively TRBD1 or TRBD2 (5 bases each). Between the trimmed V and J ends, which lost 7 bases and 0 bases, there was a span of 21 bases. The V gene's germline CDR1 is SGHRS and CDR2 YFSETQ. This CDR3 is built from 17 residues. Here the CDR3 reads CASRGRGTIFSTDTQYF. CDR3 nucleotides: TGCGCCAGCCGGGGAAGGGGCACGATTTTTAGCACAGATACGCAGTATTTT.

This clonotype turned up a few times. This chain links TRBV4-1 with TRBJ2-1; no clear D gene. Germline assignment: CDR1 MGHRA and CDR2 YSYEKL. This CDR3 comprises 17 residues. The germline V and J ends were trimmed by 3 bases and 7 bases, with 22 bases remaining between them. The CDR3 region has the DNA TGCGCCAGCAGCCAGGAAGACTCCCGTCTCCTTTGGAATGAGCAGTTCTTC. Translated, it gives CASSQEDSRLLWNEQFF.

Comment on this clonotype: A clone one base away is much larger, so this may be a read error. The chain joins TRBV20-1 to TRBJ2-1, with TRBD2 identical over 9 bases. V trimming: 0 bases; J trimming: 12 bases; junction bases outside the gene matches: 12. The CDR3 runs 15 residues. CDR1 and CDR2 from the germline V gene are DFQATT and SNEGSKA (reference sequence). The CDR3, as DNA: TGCAGTGCTAGAGATCCGGGACTAGCTTTTTATGGGCAGTTCTTC. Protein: CSARDPGLAFYGQFF.

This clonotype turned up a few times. This CDR3 reads CASGFPRFSGANVLTF. CDR3 nucleotides: TGTGCTAGTGGTTTCCCCCGGTTCTCTGGGGCCAACGTCCTGACTTTC. The chain employs TRBV12-5 and TRBJ2-6, with D unclear. Germline CDR1 and CDR2: LGHNT and FRNRAP. The CDR3 covers 16 residues. The V and J ends lost 3 bases and 0 bases respectively, with 9 bases between them.

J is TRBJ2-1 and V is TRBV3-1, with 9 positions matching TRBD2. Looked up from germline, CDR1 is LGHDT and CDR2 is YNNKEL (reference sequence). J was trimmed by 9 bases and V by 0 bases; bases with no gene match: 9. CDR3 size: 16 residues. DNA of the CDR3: TGTGCCAGCAGCCAAGACGTGCTAGCGGGACTCATTGAGCAGTTCTTC. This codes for CASSQDVLAGLIEQFF.